The 19 T cell receptor beta chains below were found in one sample sequenced in a study of beta chain features in type 1 diabetes. Expressed TCRB transcripts were sequenced because the entire RNA isolate underwent reverse transcription. Sequencing was performed with immunoSEQ multiplex PCR; in TCRdb, only in-frame clones are kept and a portion is missing. The sample has fewer than 65,000 clones; around three fifths are singletons. The sample comprised Tregs from blood. Receptors originate from a woman in her late teens or twenties in good health.

V and J are TRBV7-9 and TRBJ2-5, with D possibly being TRBD1 (5 bases). The CDR3 has 14 amino acids. Deletions cut 2 bases from V and 1 base from J, with 8 bases between. CDR1 and CDR2 from the germline V gene are SEHNR and FQNEAQ (reference sequence). As DNA, the CDR3 is TGTGCCAGCAGCTTAAGTGGGGCCCAAGAGACCCAGTACTTC. The encoded protein is CASSLSGAQETQYF. The variable domain in full, completed from reference TRBV7-9 and TRBJ2-5, reads DTGVSQNPRHKITKRGQNVTFRCDPISEHNRLYWYRQTLGQGPEFLTYFQNEAQLEKSRLLSDRFSAERPKGSFSTLEIQRTEQGDSAMYLCASSLSGAQETQYFGPGTRLLVL.

The CDR3 coding sequence is TGCGCCAGCAGCCAAGATCTTGTGCGCGGTAAAAGCTACACCTTC. Protein: CASSQDLVRGKSYTF. The genes are TRBV4-3 and TRBJ1-2, with D unclear. V lost 0 bases and J 9 bases, leaving 17 bases between the germline ends. The CDR3 covers 15 residues. Germline V gives CDR1 LGHNA, CDR2 YSLEER.

As regards this clone: A junction boundary mismatches the germline segment, possibly from a read error. The chain uses TRBV30 and TRBJ2-2; maybe TRBD2 (5 bases). Germline V gives CDR1 GTSNPN, CDR2 SVGIG (reference sequence). The CDR3 spans 15 residues. The DNA for the CDR3 is TGTGCCTGGAGTGTTTCGGGGATAGGCACCGGGAAGCTGTTTTTT. Translating it yields CAWSVSGIGTGKLFF.

The CDR3 DNA reads as TGTGCCTGGAGTCCAGACACCGGGGAGCTGTTTTTT. This translates into CAWSPDTGELFF. The chain has TRBV30 and TRBJ2-2; D not certain. There are 12 residues in the CDR3. V gave up 2 bases and J gave up 3 bases, with 4 bases separating them. Germline V gives CDR1 GTSNPN, CDR2 SVGIG (reference sequence).

Turning to this clone: Sequence at one end of the junction differs from germline and may be a read error. V is TRBV7-9 and J is TRBJ2-3, with TRBD2 identical over 8 bases. Looked up from germline, CDR1 is SEHNR and CDR2 is FQNEAQ (reference sequence). CDR3 length: 11 amino acids. The CDR3, as DNA: TGTGCCAGCAGCTCCGGGACTAGATTGTCTTTT. This encodes CASSSGTRLSF.

The chain carries TRBV19 and TRBJ1-1, with a weak D call TRBD1 (6 bases). The CDR3 totals 13 residues. Germline CDR1 is LNHDA and CDR2 is SQIVND (reference sequence). Between the trimmed V and J ends, which lost 1 base and 5 bases, there was a span of 8 bases. The CDR3, as DNA: TGTGCCAGTAGTATAGGAAGGGGGACTGAAGCTTTCTTT. Its translation: CASSIGRGTEAFF.

Only a few counts were recorded for this clone. The J gene is TRBJ2-7, the V gene TRBV2, with 13 positions matching TRBD2. Germline CDR1 and CDR2: SNHLY and FYNNEI. V shed 6 bases, J shed 3 bases, and the junction held 2 bases outside the gene matches. The CDR3 loop spans 14 amino acids. CDR3 DNA sequence: TGTGCCAGCAGGTGGACTAGCGGGAGCTACGAGCAGTACTTC. It translates to CASRWTSGSYEQYF.

This chain joins TRBV7-2 and TRBJ2-7; 7 bases are a match to TRBD1. Looked up from germline, CDR1 is SGHTA and CDR2 is FQGNSA. The CDR3 sequence is 16 residues long. With V trimmed by 1 base and J by 2 bases, 8 bases remained unmatched. The CDR3 DNA reads TGTGCCAGCAGCTTAGACCCAGGGGGTCATCCCTACGAGCAGTACTTC. Its protein is CASSLDPGGHPYEQYF.

The chain recombines TRBV6-1 with TRBJ1-1; 7 bases map to TRBD1. J was trimmed by 6 bases and V by 7 bases; bases with no gene match: 8. CDR1 and CDR2 (germline): MNHNS, SASEGT. This CDR3 comprises 13 residues. In DNA, the CDR3 is TGTGCCAGCAAATTTCGACAGGGCCCTGAAGCTTTCTTT. This encodes CASKFRQGPEAFF.

The chain is built from TRBV5-1 and TRBJ2-7; D is possibly TRBD2 (5 bases). From germline, CDR1 is SGHRS and CDR2 YFSETQ. The CDR3 loop spans 14 amino acids. V was clipped by 7 bases and J by 2 bases, with 16 bases between them. The chain's CDR3 is CASAAQPGAYEQYF. Written as DNA, the CDR3 is TGCGCCAGCGCGGCGCAGCCCGGGGCCTACGAGCAGTACTTC.

The J gene is TRBJ1-5, the V gene TRBV27; the D is unclear. The germline V gene encodes CDR1 MNHEY and CDR2 SMNVEV (reference sequence). The CDR3 has 10 amino acids. The V end lost 8 bases, the J end lost 7 bases, and 6 bases lay between the germline ends. The CDR3 coding sequence is TGTGCCAGCGCGAAACAGCCCCAGCATTTT. This encodes CASAKQPQHF.

CDR3 amino acids: CASSSFPQETQYF. In nucleotides, the CDR3 is TGTGCCAGCAGCTCCTTTCCTCAAGAGACCCAGTACTTC. The V gene is TRBV7-8, the J gene TRBJ2-5, with unresolved D. Between the trimmed V and J ends, which lost 4 bases and 2 bases, there was a span of 8 bases. This CDR3 is 13 amino acids long. From germline, CDR1 is SGHVS and CDR2 FQNEAQ.

The chain carries TRBV30 and TRBJ2-5, with D possibly being TRBD2 (6 bases). Germline V lookup: CDR1 GTSNPN, CDR2 SVGIG (reference sequence). The CDR3 is made up of 14 amino acids. Trimming shortened V by 0 bases and J by 7 bases, and 15 bases separated the two germline ends. CDR3 in DNA: TGTGCCTGGAGTGTAAATCTCGGGAGTGGGACCCAGTACTTC. Translation gives CAWSVNLGSGTQYF.

In this sample, this clone turned up a few times. The chain couples TRBV6-1 to TRBJ2-7, with 9 nucleotides matching TRBD1. Losses at the gene ends were 8 bases for V and 0 bases for J; bases not matched to a gene: 5. This CDR3 is 14 amino acids long. The V gene's germline CDR1 is MNHNS and CDR2 SASEGT. The CDR3 loop reads CASGQGHFSYEQYF. The CDR3 bases are TGTGCCAGCGGACAGGGGCACTTCTCCTACGAGCAGTACTTC.

The chain uses TRBV18 and TRBJ1-1, with D uncertain. There are 13 residues in the CDR3. Trimming pared 3 bases from V and 1 base from J, leaving 6 bases between. Germline lookup yields CDR1 KGHSH and CDR2 LQKENI. The DNA of the CDR3 is TGTGCCAGCTCACCGAATAGGAACACTGAAGCTTTCTTT. It codes for CASSPNRNTEAFF.

The chain is built from TRBV2 and TRBJ2-1; 9 nucleotides line up with TRBD2. The CDR3 is 17 residues long. Germline V lookup: CDR1 SNHLY, CDR2 FYNNEI. V lost 7 bases to trimming and J lost 1 base; unmatched junction nucleotides: 11. DNA of the CDR3: TGTGCCAGCACCCCGGGACTAGCTCGCCTTTCCTACAATGAGCAGTTCTTC. Its protein product is CASTPGLARLSYNEQFF. Filled out from reference TRBV2 and TRBJ2-1, the complete variable domain reads EPEVTQTPSHQVTQMGQEVILRCVPISNHLYFYWYRQILGQKVEFLVSFYNNEISEKSEIFDDQFSVERPDGSNFTLKIRSTKLEDSAMYFCASTPGLARLSYNEQFFGPGTRLTVL.

This clone was observed a handful of times. V gene TRBV6-6 combines with J gene TRBJ2-3, with D possibly matching TRBD2 (5 bases). V was trimmed by 6 bases and J by 5 bases, leaving 9 bases between them. The CDR3 is 12 residues long. Germline values: CDR1 MNHNY, CDR2 SVGAGI (reference sequence). The chain's CDR3 is CASREAGDTQYF. CDR3 nucleotide sequence: TGTGCCAGCAGGGAGGCGGGAGATACGCAGTATTTT.

The gene calls are TRBV27 and TRBJ2-1; no firm D call. Germline V lookup: CDR1 MNHEY, CDR2 SMNVEV (reference sequence). This CDR3 region has 16 residues. Trimming took off 5 bases at V and 0 bases at J, with 14 bases between the two ends. The CDR3 sequence: CASSLSYLSSYNEQFF. In nucleotides, the CDR3 is TGTGCCAGCAGTCTCTCGTATTTGAGCTCCTACAATGAGCAGTTCTTC.

The chain has TRBV10-3 and TRBJ1-6; weak D call: TRBD1 (6 bases). The germline gives CDR1 ENHRY, CDR2 SYGVKD. The ends were cut back, 6 bases at V and 3 bases at J, with 9 bases in the middle. The CDR3 spans 14 residues. The DNA for the CDR3 is TGTGCCATCAGCCGGGACAACTATAATTCACCCCTCCACTTT. This gives the protein CAISRDNYNSPLHF.